These 18 T cell receptor beta chains share one sample of origin, sequenced in a study of OX40 agonist ivuxolimab in advanced cancers. Clones were sequenced by immunoSEQ multiplex PCR, and TCRdb holds only the in-frame ones, with some missing. This sample has some 100,000 clones; 90% occur once, and the top ten carry approximately 0.34%. The sample here was CD4+ or CD8+ T cells sorted from blood, taken in a trial of the OX40 agonist ivuxolimab. All receptors come from an adult with an advanced solid tumor such as melanoma, head and neck, liver or kidney cancer.

The chain has TRBV7-8 and TRBJ2-1; no clear D gene. The CDR3 runs to 12 residues. V was shortened by 0 bases and J by 14 bases, with 11 bases between the two germline ends. The germline gives CDR1 SGHVS, CDR2 FQNEAQ. This chain's CDR3 is CASSLADRVKFF. CDR3 sequence (DNA): TGTGCCAGCAGCTTAGCGGATCGGGTAAAGTTCTTC.

This clone was counted a few times. This chain connects TRBV7-3 to TRBJ2-5; 9 nucleotides agree with TRBD2. Trimming cost V 1 base and J 5 bases; bases outside gene matches: 5. This CDR3 has 15 amino acids. The V gene's germline CDR1 is SGHTA and CDR2 FQGTGA. The CDR3, as DNA: TGTGCCAGCAGCTTAAGCGGGAGGGCCGGGGAGACCCAGTACTTC. It codes for CASSLSGRAGETQYF.

As DNA, the CDR3 is TGTGCCAGTAGTATCTCTAGCGGGAGGATCGATGAGCAGTTCTTC. Its protein product is CASSISSGRIDEQFF. V and J are TRBV19 and TRBJ2-1, with 11 bases fitting TRBD2. There are 15 residues in the CDR3. CDR1 is LNHDA, CDR2 SQIVND, per germline (reference sequence). Trimming took 3 bases from V and 8 from J; bases not matched to a gene: 6.

The CDR3 DNA is TGTGCCAGTAGTATAGTTTGGACAGGGGCCGATGGGACTGAAGCTTTCTTT. It encodes CASSIVWTGADGTEAFF. This chain links TRBV19 with TRBJ1-1; 9 bases are a match to TRBD1. The V segment lost 1 base and the J segment 5 bases; nucleotides outside the gene matches: 11. Germline V gene lookup returns CDR1 LNHDA and CDR2 SQIVND (reference sequence). This CDR3 region has 17 residues.

The chain links TRBV11-1 to TRBJ2-2, with D possibly being TRBD1 or TRBD2 (6 bases each). The CDR3 has 15 amino acids. CDR1 and CDR2 from the germline V gene are SGHAT and FQDESV (reference sequence). V shed 1 base and J shed 5 bases, with 11 bases lying between them. The CDR3 region is CASSLERGRTGELFF. In DNA form, the CDR3 reads TGTGCCAGCAGCTTAGAGAGGGGGAGGACCGGGGAGCTGTTTTTT.

This rearrangement joins TRBV2 to TRBJ2-6; 7 nucleotides agree with TRBD1. Germline-derived CDR1 and CDR2 are SNHLY and FYNNEI. V dropped 6 bases and J dropped 2; count of bases not matched to a gene: 4. This CDR3 is built from 15 residues. CDR3: CASRETGAGANVLTF. CDR3 in DNA: TGTGCCAGCAGGGAAACAGGGGCTGGGGCCAACGTCCTGACTTTC.

The chain is built from TRBV29-1 and TRBJ1-2, with 12 bases that match TRBD1. Germline CDR1 is SQVTM and CDR2 is ANQGSEA. The V segment lost 6 bases and the J segment 7 bases; nucleotides outside the gene matches: 9. The CDR3 runs to 14 residues. The CDR3 region has the DNA TGCAGCGTCGGTCTGGGACAGGGGGCGGGTGGCTACACCTTC. Protein: CSVGLGQGAGGYTF. Full variable domain (remainder filled in from reference TRBV29-1 and TRBJ1-2): SAVISQKPSRDICQRGTSLTIQCQVDSQVTMMFWYRQQPGQSLTLIATANQGSEATYESGFVIDKFPISRPNLTFSTLTVSNMSPEDSSIYLCSVGLGQGAGGYTFGSGTRLTVV.

The gene calls are TRBV6-6 and TRBJ2-7, with TRBD2 matching over 7 bases. Trimming took 2 bases from V and 6 from J; bases not matched to a gene: 7. This CDR3 has 14 residues. Per the germline V gene, CDR1 is MNHNY and CDR2 is SVGAGI (reference sequence). The CDR3 DNA reads TGTGCCAGCAGTTACCCAGGACTAGTAGGCGAGCAGTACTTC. Its translation: CASSYPGLVGEQYF.

J is TRBJ2-3 and V is TRBV18; unclear D gene. CDR1 is KGHSH, CDR2 LQKENI, per germline. V was cut by 0 bases and J by 3 bases, with 4 bases left in between. The CDR3 sequence is 13 residues long. In DNA, the CDR3 is TGTGCCAGCTCACCACCGAGGACAGATACGCAGTATTTT. Its protein product is CASSPPRTDTQYF. The full variable domain, in which reference TRBV18 and TRBJ2-3 provide the parts outside the CDR3, is NAGVMQNPRHLVRRRGQEARLRCSPMKGHSHVYWYRQLPEEGLKFMVYLQKENIIDESGMPKERFSAEFPKEGPSILRIQQVVRGDSAAYFCASSPPRTDTQYFGPGTRLTVL.

V is TRBV11-3 and J is TRBJ2-2; 10 bases fit TRBD1. J gave up 6 bases and V 5 bases, and 3 bases lay outside the gene matches. The germline V gene has CDR1 SGHNT and CDR2 YENEEA. This CDR3 spans 14 amino acids. The CDR3 DNA follows: TGTGCCAGCAGCCGGGACAGGGGAGCCGGGGAGCTGTTTTTT. This sequence encodes CASSRDRGAGELFF.

This chain connects TRBV4-2 to TRBJ1-2; maybe TRBD1 (5 bases). The CDR3 consists of 17 residues. Germline V gives CDR1 LGHNA, CDR2 YNFKEQ. The V end was cut by 1 base, the J end by 4 bases, with 19 bases between. CDR3 sequence (DNA): TGTGCCAGCAGCCAAGGTGGCCAGGGAACAAGGAGCTATGGCTACACCTTC. Protein: CASSQGGQGTRSYGYTF.

The chain recombines TRBV2 with TRBJ2-2; D is uncertain. V was shortened by 3 bases and J by 1 base, with 3 bases between the two germline ends. This CDR3 comprises 13 residues. Germline assignment: CDR1 SNHLY and CDR2 FYNNEI. CDR3 protein: CASSEGNTGELFF. DNA for the CDR3: TGTGCCAGCAGTGAGGGGAACACCGGGGAGCTGTTTTTT.

This sequence joins TRBV4-2 and TRBJ1-3; TRBD1 is a possible D gene (6 bases). The germline V and J ends were trimmed by 5 bases and 4 bases, with 12 bases remaining between them. The CDR3 has 14 residues. Germline V CDR1 and CDR2: LGHNA, YNFKEQ. The CDR3: CASSYTGPGNTIYF. For the CDR3, the DNA is TGTGCCAGCAGCTACACAGGGCCAGGAAACACCATATATTTT.

The rearrangement uses TRBV21-1 and TRBJ2-2. TRBV21-1 has pseudogene status. The CDR3 extends over 13 amino acids. The CDR3: CASSKDDTGELFF. The CDR3 DNA follows: TGTGCCAGCAGCAAAGACGACACCGGGGAGCTGTTTTTT.

The chain is built from TRBV11-3 and TRBJ2-5; 12 nucleotides agree with TRBD2. The CDR3 spans 13 residues. V was clipped by 3 bases and J by 9 bases; unmatched bases: 2. The V gene's germline CDR1 is SGHNT and CDR2 YENEEA. The CDR3: CASSLTSGSPQYF. For the CDR3, the DNA is TGTGCCAGCAGCTTGACTAGCGGGAGTCCCCAGTACTTC.

The chain is built from TRBV6-5 and TRBJ1-4; D remains unclear. The CDR3 extends over 15 amino acids. Trimming took off 0 bases at V and 0 bases at J, with 5 bases between the two ends. The germline CDR1 and CDR2 sequences are MNHEY and SVGAGI. The CDR3 sequence is CASSYSSATNEKLFF. The CDR3, as DNA: TGTGCCAGCAGTTACTCGTCCGCAACTAATGAAAAACTGTTTTTT.

This sequence joins TRBV6-5 and TRBJ1-5; 7 positions match TRBD1. The trim removed 6 bases at V and 7 bases at J, leaving 9 bases unmatched. The CDR3 is made up of 14 amino acids. Germline-derived CDR1 and CDR2 are MNHEY and SVGAGI. CDR3 DNA sequence: TGTGCCAGCAGCGGCAGACAGGGCGGCCAGCCCCAGCATTTT. It encodes CASSGRQGGQPQHF.

V is TRBV5-4 and J is TRBJ1-4; no definite D call. V was clipped by 1 base and J by 6 bases, with 7 bases between them. The CDR3 covers 13 residues. The V gene's germline CDR1 is SGHNT and CDR2 YYREEE (reference sequence). This CDR3 is CASSLPGDEKLFF. CDR3 bases: TGTGCCAGCAGCTTGCCAGGCGATGAAAAACTGTTTTTT.